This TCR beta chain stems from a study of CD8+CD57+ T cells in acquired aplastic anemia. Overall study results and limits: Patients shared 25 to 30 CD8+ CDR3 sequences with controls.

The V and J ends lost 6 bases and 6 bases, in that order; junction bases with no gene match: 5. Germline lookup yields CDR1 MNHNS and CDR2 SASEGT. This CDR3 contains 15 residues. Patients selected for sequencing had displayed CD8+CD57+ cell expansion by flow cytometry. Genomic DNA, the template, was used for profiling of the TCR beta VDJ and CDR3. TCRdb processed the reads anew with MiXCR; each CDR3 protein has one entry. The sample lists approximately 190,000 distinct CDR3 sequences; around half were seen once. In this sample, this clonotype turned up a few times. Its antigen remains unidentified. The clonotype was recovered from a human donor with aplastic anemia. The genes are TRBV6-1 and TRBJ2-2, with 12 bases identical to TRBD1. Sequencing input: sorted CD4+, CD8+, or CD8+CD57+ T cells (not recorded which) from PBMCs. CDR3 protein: CASRSGTGGSGELFF. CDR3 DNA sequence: TGTGCCAGCAGATCCGGGACAGGGGGCTCCGGGGAGCTGTTTTTT.